The T cell receptor (beta chain) under discussion was sequenced for a study of blood T cell repertoires in COVID-19. Turning to the study itself: Samples came from the United States, Italy and Spain, spanning acute and convalescent COVID-19. In each case, the material was cDNA or gDNA derived from T cells, B-cell-depleted T cells, or PBMCs.

Authors' data handling: The assay estimated nucleated cells by amplifying reference gene primers. Data came from immunoSEQ multiplex PCR; TCRdb stores just in-frame clones and leaves some out. D and trimming were read from the DNA, whereas the V and J calls and clone size are those reported in that table. The sample holds some 100,000 clones, approximately 91% seen once. CDR3 length: 16 amino acids. The ends lost 4 bases at V and 5 bases at J; junction bases unmatched: 9. Germline V gene lookup returns CDR1 SGHRS and CDR2 YFSETQ. The chain joins TRBV5-1 to TRBJ2-5; TRBD2 matches at 12 bases. The sequenced material came from peripheral blood. This clonotype was obtained from a man aged 60 to 75 with acute or convalescent COVID-19. The CDR3: CASSPASGRAFETQYF. CDR3 bases: TGCGCCAGCAGCCCCGCTAGCGGGAGGGCCTTTGAGACCCAGTACTTC.